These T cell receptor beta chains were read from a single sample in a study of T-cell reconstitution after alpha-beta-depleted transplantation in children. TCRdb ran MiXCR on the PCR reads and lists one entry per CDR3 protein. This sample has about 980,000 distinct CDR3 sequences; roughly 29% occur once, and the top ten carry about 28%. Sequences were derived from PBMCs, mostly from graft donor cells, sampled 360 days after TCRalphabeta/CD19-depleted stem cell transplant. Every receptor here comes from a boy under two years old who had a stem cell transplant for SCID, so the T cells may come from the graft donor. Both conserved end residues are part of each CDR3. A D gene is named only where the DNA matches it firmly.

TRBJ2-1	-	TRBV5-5	CASSLVSFEQFF
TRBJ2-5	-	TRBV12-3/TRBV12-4	CASSYRLLGETQYF
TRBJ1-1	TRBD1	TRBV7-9	CASAGTGVAEAFF
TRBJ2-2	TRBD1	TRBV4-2	CASSPGQGAETGELFF
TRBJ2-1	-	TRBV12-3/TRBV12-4	CASSLGGPLNEQFF
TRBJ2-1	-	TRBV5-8	CASSPRTENNEQFF
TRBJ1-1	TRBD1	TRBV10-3	CAIRTGTGVVTEAFF
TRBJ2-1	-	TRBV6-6	CASTLNNEQFF
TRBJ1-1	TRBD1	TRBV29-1	CSVRGQDRQLEAFF
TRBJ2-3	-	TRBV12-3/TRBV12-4	CASSLGARSSTDTQYF
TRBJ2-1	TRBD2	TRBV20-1	CSAKVLATYNEQFF
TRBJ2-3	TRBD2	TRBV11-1	CASSLASASGGLTDTQYF
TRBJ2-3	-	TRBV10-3	CAISGSGSTTDTQYF
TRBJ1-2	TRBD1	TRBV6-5	CASSYSSPQTGGNYGYTF
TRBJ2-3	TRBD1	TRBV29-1	CSVDREQNTQYF
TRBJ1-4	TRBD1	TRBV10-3	CATGTGNEKLFF
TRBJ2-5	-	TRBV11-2	CASSLARSPAETQYF
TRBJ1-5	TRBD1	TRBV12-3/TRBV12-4	CASSLGQGAGYISNQPQHF
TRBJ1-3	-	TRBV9	CASSVATGHFQDTIYF
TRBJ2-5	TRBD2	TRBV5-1	CASSAGTSGRQETQYF
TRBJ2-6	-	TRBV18	CASSRSGANVLTF
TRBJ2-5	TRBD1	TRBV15	CATSRDLGQNYQETQYF
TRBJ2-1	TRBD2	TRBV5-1	CASSLGSGTSGSYNEQFF
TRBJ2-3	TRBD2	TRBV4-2	CASSQVSGGRFTDTQYF
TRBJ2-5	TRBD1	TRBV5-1	CASSVWDSEETQYF
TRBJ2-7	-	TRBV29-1	CSVSPDPTYEQYF
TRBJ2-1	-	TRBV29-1	CSVWWSGGVYNEQFF
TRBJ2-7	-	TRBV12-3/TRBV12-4	CASSFGQIVSYEQYF
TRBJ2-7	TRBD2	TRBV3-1	CASSQPSGGIYEQYF
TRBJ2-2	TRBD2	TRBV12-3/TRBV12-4	CASRWRLAGTAGELFF
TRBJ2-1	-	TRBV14	CASSQIRYQQFF
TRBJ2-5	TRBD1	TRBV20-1	CSATRDRHQETQYF
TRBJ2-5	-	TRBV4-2	CASSQGDTSRQETQYF
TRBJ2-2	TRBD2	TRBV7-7	CASSFWWASGGPNTGELFF
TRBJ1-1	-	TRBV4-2	CASSQDWTFEGPGREAFF
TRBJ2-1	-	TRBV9	CASSVGGGAYNEQFF
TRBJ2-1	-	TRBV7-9	CASSLDGARGYNEQFF
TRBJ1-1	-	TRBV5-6	CASSLVEWEFGTEAFF
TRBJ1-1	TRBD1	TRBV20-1	CSAEGTVEAFF
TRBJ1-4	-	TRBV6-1	CASSDRGKLEKLFF
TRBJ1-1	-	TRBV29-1	CSVLVNTEAFF
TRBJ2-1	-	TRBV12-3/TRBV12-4	CASSLGLRQGKFF